Described below is a single TCR beta chain sequence and its context. This CDR3 comprises 14 residues. Germline V gives CDR1 SGHRS, CDR2 YFSETQ. Trimming left V 4 bases short and J 3 bases short, with 10 bases between. The data are from a study of T cell responses to AZD1222 COVID-19 vaccine. The method was immunoSEQ multiplex PCR; TCRdb's version includes in-frame clones alone and lacks a portion of them. The sample has 150,000 or so clones, just under 95% seen once. This specimen was peripheral blood, taken on day 0 of AZD1222 vaccination. The J gene is TRBJ1-4, the V gene TRBV5-1; TRBD1 might be the D (6 bases). The clonotype was recovered from an adult in good health. The CDR3 loop reads CASSGGQSNEKLFF. In DNA form, the CDR3 reads TGCGCCAGCAGCGGTGGACAGTCTAATGAAAAACTGTTTTTT.